These 18 T cell receptor beta chains share one sample of origin, sequenced in a study of T-cell memory formation after mild COVID-19. Each CDR3 protein gets one entry after TCRdb re-called the 5' RACE reads with MiXCR. This table holds a few hundred thousand distinct CDR3 sequences, 15% to 20% found once. Sequencing was performed on PBMCs or a T cell subset sorted from them (not recorded which). The receptors were gathered from a man aged 18 to 30 who had mild COVID-19 (a few samples of this study predate the infection). Cell type and time point are not known.

The chain has TRBV5-1 and TRBJ1-2; no firm D call. Deletions cut 0 bases from V and 5 bases from J, with 11 bases between. CDR3 length equals 14 residues. The germline V gene encodes CDR1 SGHRS and CDR2 YFSETQ. The CDR3 DNA reads as TGCGCCAGCAGCTTGGAGGCGGTGGAGTATGGCTACACCTTC. This gives the protein CASSLEAVEYGYTF.

V usage is TRBV11-2 and J usage is TRBJ2-5; maybe TRBD1 (5 bases). The CDR3 covers 14 residues. V lost 5 bases and J lost 1, with 11 bases in between. The germline gives CDR1 SGHAT, CDR2 FQNNGV. The CDR3 region has the DNA TGTGCCAGCAGCCCTGACAGACTCCAAGAGACCCAGTACTTC. It specifies CASSPDRLQETQYF.

This chain connects TRBV4-3 to TRBJ2-2; possibly TRBD2 for D (7 bases). This CDR3 has 16 amino acids. Germline V CDR1 and CDR2: LGHNA, YSLEER. Trimming shortened V by 4 bases and J by 3 bases, and 15 bases separated the two germline ends. The CDR3 here is CASSLLGGRDTGELFF. The CDR3 DNA reads as TGCGCCAGCAGCCTCCTCGGGGGGCGTGACACCGGGGAGCTGTTTTTT.

This clonotype showed up just a few times. The CDR3 DNA reads TGCGCCAGCAGCCAAGTATTGGTCGGTTACAAGCAGTATTTT. This translates into CASSQVLVGYKQYF. The chain joins TRBV4-3 to TRBJ2-3, with unresolved D. Germline CDR1 reads LGHNA; CDR2 reads YSLEER. V was clipped by 1 base and J by 11 bases, with 16 bases between them. This CDR3 has 14 residues.

This clonotype was picked up a small number of times. The gene calls are TRBV7-6 and TRBJ2-2; D gene ambiguous. The germline CDR1 and CDR2 sequences are SGHVS and FNYEAQ. CDR3 length: 14 residues. V dropped 6 bases and J dropped 0 bases, with 8 bases sitting between them. CDR3 nucleotide sequence: TGTGCCAGCAGAGGCCTCGCGAACACCGGGGAGCTGTTTTTT. Its protein product is CASRGLANTGELFF.

In its sample, this clonotype was seen a few times. The chain has TRBV29-1 and TRBJ2-3; D remains unclear. V was shortened by 3 bases and J by 6 bases, with 13 bases between the two germline ends. Germline CDR1 reads SQVTM; CDR2 reads ANQGSEA. This CDR3 has 13 amino acids. CDR3 region: CSVDARTRDTQYF. CDR3 DNA: TGCAGCGTTGACGCCAGGACGAGGGATACGCAGTATTTT.

J is TRBJ2-3 and V is TRBV14; the D is unclear. The CDR3 covers 15 residues. In germline, CDR1 is SGHDN, CDR2 FVKESK. V shed 3 bases and J shed 2 bases, with 12 bases lying between them. The CDR3 DNA is TGTGCCAGCAGCCACTCGACGGTGCTCACAGATACGCAGTATTTT. It codes for CASSHSTVLTDTQYF.

The V call is TRBV7-2, the J call TRBJ1-6; 8 nucleotides align to TRBD1. The CDR3 consists of 15 residues. The germline V gene has CDR1 SGHTA and CDR2 FQGNSA. The V and J ends lost 3 bases and 8 bases, in that order; junction bases with no gene match: 6. CDR3 in amino acids: CASSLVRDRYSPLHF. The CDR3 DNA reads TGTGCCAGCAGCTTGGTCCGGGACAGGTATTCACCCCTCCACTTT. Together with reference TRBV7-2 and TRBJ1-6, the CDR3 gives the full variable domain: GAGVSQSPSNKVTEKGKDVELRCDPISGHTALYWYRQSLGQGLEFLIYFQGNSAPDKSGLPSDRFSAERTGGSVSTLTIQRTQQEDSAVYLCASSLVRDRYSPLHFGNGTRLTVT.

The chain links TRBV5-1 to TRBJ2-1, with D uncertain. The germline V and J ends were trimmed by 5 bases and 10 bases, with 16 bases remaining between them. The CDR3 length is 13 residues. Germline-derived CDR1 and CDR2 are SGHRS and YFSETQ. CDR3 sequence (DNA): TGCGCCAGCAGTTTCCCCGAGCAGGACGAGCAGTTCTTC. Residues: CASSFPEQDEQFF.

V gene TRBV4-1 combines with J gene TRBJ2-3; the D gene is possibly TRBD2 (7 bases). CDR3 size: 16 residues. Germline assignment: CDR1 MGHRA and CDR2 YSYEKL. V was pared by 2 bases and J by 2 bases, with 14 bases between. The CDR3 DNA is TGCGCCAGCAGCCAAATCCTGCGGGGGCTCACAGATACGCAGTATTTT. Amino acids: CASSQILRGLTDTQYF.

The chain carries TRBV29-1 and TRBJ2-7; D is undetermined. The CDR3 length is 11 residues. V lost 4 bases to trimming and J lost 3 bases, with 7 bases between them. CDR1 is SQVTM, CDR2 ANQGSEA, per germline. In nucleotides, the CDR3 is TGCAGCGTTGGGCAGTACTACGAGCAGTACTTC. It specifies CSVGQYYEQYF.

V gene TRBV11-2 combines with J gene TRBJ1-2; D ambiguous. The CDR3 covers 15 residues. Deletions cut 0 bases from V and 5 bases from J, with 13 bases between. Germline lookup yields CDR1 SGHAT and CDR2 FQNNGV. CDR3 sequence (DNA): TGTGCCAGCAGCTTAGAAAACCGCCGGGGATATGGCTACACCTTC. Its protein product is CASSLENRRGYGYTF.

The rearrangement links TRBV27 to TRBJ2-5, with D uncertain. The CDR3 loop spans 15 amino acids. Trimming stripped 5 bases from V and 2 bases from J, with 15 bases between. Germline V gene lookup returns CDR1 MNHEY and CDR2 SMNVEV (reference sequence). CDR3 sequence (DNA): TGTGCCAGCAGTCCAGGACCGACCGATCAAGAGACCCAGTACTTC. Translation gives CASSPGPTDQETQYF.

Only a few counts were recorded for this clonotype. The J gene is TRBJ2-2, the V gene TRBV7-2; no firm D call. This CDR3 has 15 residues. V dropped 2 bases and J dropped 1 base, with 8 bases sitting between them. Germline V gene data show CDR1 as SGHTA and CDR2 as FQGNSA. CDR3 nucleotides: TGTGCCAGCAGCTTAAAACAACAGAACACCGGGGAGCTGTTTTTT. This translates into CASSLKQQNTGELFF. The whole variable domain, filled in from reference TRBV7-2 and TRBJ2-2, reads GAGVSQSPSNKVTEKGKDVELRCDPISGHTALYWYRQSLGQGLEFLIYFQGNSAPDKSGLPSDRFSAERTGGSVSTLTIQRTQQEDSAVYLCASSLKQQNTGELFFGEGSRLTVL.

This chain connects TRBV2 to TRBJ2-2; 7 nucleotides agree with TRBD1. From germline, CDR1 is SNHLY and CDR2 FYNNEI. J lost 0 bases, V lost 6 bases, and 7 bases had no gene match. The CDR3 runs 16 residues. In DNA form, the CDR3 reads TGTGCCAGCAGCAGACAGGGACCTACGAACACCGGGGAGCTGTTTTTT. Residues: CASSRQGPTNTGELFF.

CDR3 bases: TGCAGCGTTGGAGTCTACAATGAGCAGTTCTTC. Translation: CSVGVYNEQFF. This rearrangement joins TRBV29-1 to TRBJ2-1; no definite D call. This CDR3 is 11 amino acids long. Trimming removed 4 bases at V and 3 bases at J, with 4 bases between. CDR1 and CDR2 from the germline V gene are SQVTM and ANQGSEA.

The genes are TRBV6-5 and TRBJ1-6; D is possibly TRBD1 (5 bases). V was shortened by 8 bases and J by 10 bases, with 18 bases between the two germline ends. The CDR3 has 14 residues. The germline gives CDR1 MNHEY, CDR2 SVGAGI. CDR3 DNA sequence: TGTGCCAGCCGGGATGGGGCTTTGGGATCACCCCTCCACTTT. It codes for CASRDGALGSPLHF.

In nucleotides, the CDR3 is TGCAGTGCTAGAGATCGGGGCCGGAGTCCAGATACGCAGTATTTT. This codes for CSARDRGRSPDTQYF. The genes are TRBV20-1 and TRBJ2-3; the D gene could be TRBD1 or TRBD2 (5 bases each). This CDR3 region has 15 residues. In germline, CDR1 is DFQATT, CDR2 SNEGSKA (reference sequence). V was clipped by 0 bases and J by 4 bases, with 14 bases between them.